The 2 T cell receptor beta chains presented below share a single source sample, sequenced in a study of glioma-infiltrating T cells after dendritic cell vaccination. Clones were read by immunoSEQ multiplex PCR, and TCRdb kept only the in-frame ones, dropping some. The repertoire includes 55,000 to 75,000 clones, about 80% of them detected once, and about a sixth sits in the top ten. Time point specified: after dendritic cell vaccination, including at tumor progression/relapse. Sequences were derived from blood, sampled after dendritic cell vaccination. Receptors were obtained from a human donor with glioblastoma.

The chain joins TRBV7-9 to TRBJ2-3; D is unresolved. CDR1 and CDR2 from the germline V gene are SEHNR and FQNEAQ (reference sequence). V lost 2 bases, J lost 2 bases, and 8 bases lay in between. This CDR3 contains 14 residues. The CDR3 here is CASSLLLNTDTQYF. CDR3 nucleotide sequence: TGTGCCAGCAGCTTATTACTCAACACAGATACGCAGTATTTT.

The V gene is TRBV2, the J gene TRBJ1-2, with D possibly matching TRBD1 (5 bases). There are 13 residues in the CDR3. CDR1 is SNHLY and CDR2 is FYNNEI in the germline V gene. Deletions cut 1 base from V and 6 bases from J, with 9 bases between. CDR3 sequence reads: CASSEGPGDGYTF. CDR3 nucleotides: TGTGCCAGCAGTGAAGGGCCGGGGGATGGCTACACCTTC.